This T cell receptor beta chain comes out of a study of radiotherapy plus CTLA-4 blockade in lung cancer. Across the whole study: Objective response was observed in roughly 20% of patients, and disease control in 31%. Study conclusions and caveats: Interferon-beta, together with early blood T cell clone dynamics, reportedly best predicted response.

This CDR3 has 16 amino acids. The germline gives CDR1 MGHRA, CDR2 YSYEKL. V lost 0 bases and J lost 3; bases outside the gene matches: 8. As concerns this clone: The antigen is undetermined.

TCRdb's copy holds only in-frame clones and misses some; the assay was immunoSEQ multiplex PCR. The repertoire holds about 39,000 clones, approximately 75% seen once, with 20% to 30% in the top ten. The source is a human donor with non-small cell lung cancer that progressed on radiotherapy plus ipilimumab. The rearrangement links TRBV4-1 to TRBJ2-7; TRBD2 aligns across 7 bases. This material consisted of peripheral blood, taken from a patient treated with radiotherapy plus ipilimumab. CDR3 coding DNA: TGCGCCAGCAGCCAAGAGGGAGGGTTTGGCCTCTACGAGCAGTACTTC. Encoded protein: CASSQEGGFGLYEQYF.